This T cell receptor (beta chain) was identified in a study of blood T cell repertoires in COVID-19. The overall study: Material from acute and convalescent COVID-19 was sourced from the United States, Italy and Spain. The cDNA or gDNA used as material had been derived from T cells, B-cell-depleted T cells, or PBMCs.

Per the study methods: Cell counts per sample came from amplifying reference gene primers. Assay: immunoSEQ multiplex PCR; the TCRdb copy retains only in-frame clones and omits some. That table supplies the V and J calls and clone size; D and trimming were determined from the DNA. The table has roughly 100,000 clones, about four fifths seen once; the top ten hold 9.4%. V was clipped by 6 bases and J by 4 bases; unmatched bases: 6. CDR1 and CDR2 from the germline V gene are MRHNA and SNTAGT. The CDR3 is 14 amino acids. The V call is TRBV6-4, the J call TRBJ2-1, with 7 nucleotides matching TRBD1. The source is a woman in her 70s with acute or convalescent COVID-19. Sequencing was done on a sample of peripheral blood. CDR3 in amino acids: CASSVTGSYNEQFF. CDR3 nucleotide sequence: TGTGCCAGCAGCGTGACAGGGTCTTACAATGAGCAGTTCTTC.